This T cell receptor beta chain originates from a study of T cell changes during pregnancy in multiple sclerosis. Assay: immunoSEQ multiplex PCR; the TCRdb copy retains only in-frame clones and omits some. The sample records 49,000 or so clones, 80% to 95% being singletons. The CDR3 runs to 14 residues. Trimming cost V 4 bases and J 4 bases, with 10 bases left between them. Germline CDR1 reads SGHTA; CDR2 reads FQGNSA. This TCR came from a female donor with multiple sclerosis, enrolled in a pregnancy study. This chain joins TRBV7-2 and TRBJ2-2; D remains unclear. The sequencing here drew on peripheral blood, taken in the third trimester of pregnancy. The CDR3 reads CASSSVGVTGELFF. CDR3 bases: TGTGCCAGCAGCTCCGTCGGAGTCACCGGGGAGCTGTTTTTT.